This is a list of T cell receptor beta chains from one sample in a study of shared clonotypes between healthy human individuals. The protocol was immunoSEQ multiplex PCR, while the TCRdb copy is restricted to in-frame clones and leaves out a portion. The sample has hundreds of thousands of clones; about 90% are singletons. The sample consisted of naive CD8+ T cells sorted from blood. These receptors were collected from a man aged 30 to 45 in good health. Both conserved end residues are part of each CDR3. Fields, in order: J gene, V gene, clone size, D gene, CDR3 protein, CDR3 DNA. The D gene is left open where the match is weak. The size entry is marked missing in some rows and otherwise reads once, few, many or a size class.

TRBJ2-7,TRBV7-9,few,-,CASSPRDAAYEQYF,TGTGCCAGCAGCCCCCGGGACGCCGCCTACGAGCAGTACTTC
TRBJ2-7,TRBV4-1,-,TRBD2,CASSPRLADGSYEQYF,TGCGCCAGCAGCCCGCGGCTAGCGGATGGCTCCTACGAGCAGTACTTC
TRBJ2-5,TRBV11-2,-,-,CASSLKEASGETQYF,TGTGCCAGCAGCTTAAAAGAAGCATCCGGGGAGACCCAGTACTTC
TRBJ2-3,TRBV10-1,-,TRBD1,CASSEGGQGTDTQYF,TGCGCCAGCAGTGAGGGGGGACAGGGCACAGATACGCAGTATTTT
TRBJ2-1,TRBV6-5,-,-,CASSYSNSNEQFF,TGTGCCAGCAGTTACTCGAATAGCAATGAGCAGTTCTTC
TRBJ2-1,TRBV19,-,TRBD2,CASSIGTGLAGPDSYNEQFF,TGTGCCAGTAGTATCGGGACGGGACTAGCGGGACCTGACTCCTACAATGAGCAGTTCTTC
TRBJ1-2,TRBV7-2,-,-,CASSLEADGGYTF,TGTGCCAGCAGCTTAGAGGCGGACGGCGGCTACACCTTC
TRBJ2-5,TRBV5-4,-,-,CASSGGTDQETQYF,TGTGCCAGCAGCGGAGGGACGGACCAAGAGACCCAGTACTTC
TRBJ2-7,TRBV27,-,-,CASSQAEMLEQYF,TGTGCCAGCAGTCAAGCGGAGATGCTCGAGCAGTACTTC
TRBJ2-3,TRBV27,-,-,CASSLSGVGLTDTQYF,TGTGCCAGCAGTTTATCGGGCGTGGGCCTCACAGATACGCAGTATTTT
TRBJ2-6,TRBV29-1,-,-,CSVEGHLSGANVLTF,TGCAGCGTTGAGGGACACCTCTCTGGGGCCAACGTCCTGACTTTC
TRBJ2-1,TRBV4-3,-,-,CASSQEWPGAYNEQFF,TGCGCCAGCAGCCAAGAATGGCCGGGTGCCTACAATGAGCAGTTCTTC
TRBJ1-5,TRBV25-1,few,TRBD1,CASRPGQGVQPQHF,TGTGCCAGCAGGCCGGGACAGGGGGTTCAGCCCCAGCATTTT
TRBJ2-2,TRBV7-9,-,TRBD2,CASSPLTSLNTGELFF,TGTGCCAGCAGCCCGTTGACTAGCTTGAACACCGGGGAGCTGTTTTTT
TRBJ2-1,TRBV7-9,many,TRBD1,CASSSWTGEDNEQFF,TGTGCCAGCAGCTCCTGGACAGGGGAAGACAATGAGCAGTTCTTC
TRBJ2-2,TRBV7-8,once,-,CASSLVGPEGTGELFF,TGTGCCAGCAGCTTAGTAGGGCCCGAAGGCACCGGGGAGCTGTTTTTT
TRBJ2-7,TRBV6-5,-,-,CASSYSGGAHYEQYF,TGTGCCAGCAGTTACTCTGGGGGGGCCCACTACGAGCAGTACTTC
TRBJ2-1,TRBV29-1,-,-,CSVEGHKGTSSYNEQFF,TGCAGCGTCGAAGGCCACAAAGGTACGAGCTCCTACAATGAGCAGTTCTTC
TRBJ2-1,TRBV7-8,-,-,CASSLDALKVYNEQFF,TGTGCCAGCAGCTTAGACGCCCTGAAGGTTTACAATGAGCAGTTCTTC
TRBJ2-7,TRBV29-1,-,-,CSVGLSRRSYEQYF,TGCAGCGTAGGGTTATCTCGTAGGTCCTACGAGCAGTACTTC
TRBJ2-5,TRBV27,-,TRBD2,CASSTTSGRAWETQYF,TGTGCCAGCAGTACTACTAGCGGGAGGGCCTGGGAGACCCAGTACTTC
TRBJ2-1,TRBV15,-,-,CATSPTAGSNEQFF,TGTGCCACCTCCCCAACGGCGGGATCGAATGAGCAGTTCTTC
TRBJ2-2,TRBV28,-,TRBD1,CASSQRQGAPGELFF,TGTGCCAGCAGTCAGCGCCAGGGGGCGCCCGGGGAGCTGTTTTTT
TRBJ2-1,TRBV6-1,-,TRBD2,CASSPRAGGEKQFF,TGTGCCAGCAGCCCCCGGGCGGGAGGGGAGAAGCAGTTCTTC
TRBJ2-2,TRBV6-5,-,-,CASSYMRLGDTGELFF,TGTGCCAGCAGTTACATGCGCTTAGGGGACACCGGGGAGCTGTTTTTT
TRBJ2-1,TRBV6-4,-,-,CASSEGGNYNEQFF,TGTGCCAGCAGCGAGGGGGGGAACTACAATGAGCAGTTCTTC
TRBJ2-1,TRBV4-2,once,-,CASSQYIGFNEQFF,TGTGCCAGCAGCCAATATATAGGGTTCAATGAGCAGTTCTTC
TRBJ2-7,TRBV7-9,-,TRBD1,CASSLPPGTGERRNYEQYF,TGTGCCAGCAGCTTACCACCTGGGACAGGGGAGAGGCGGAATTACGAGCAGTACTTC
TRBJ2-1,TRBV7-8,-,TRBD2,CASSLGTSGRNEQFF,TGTGCCAGCAGCTTAGGGACTAGCGGGAGGAATGAGCAGTTCTTC
TRBJ2-1,TRBV7-6,-,-,CASSLGPLVGNEQFF,TGTGCCAGCAGCTTAGGACCCCTGGTTGGAAATGAGCAGTTCTTC
TRBJ2-7,TRBV28,-,-,CASSLGIYEQYF,TGTGCCAGCAGTTTGGGGATCTACGAGCAGTACTTC
TRBJ2-3,TRBV11-2,once,TRBD2,CASSSAGTSPADTQYF,TGTGCCAGCAGCTCAGCCGGGACTAGTCCCGCAGATACGCAGTATTTT
TRBJ2-7,TRBV28,-,-,CASSLRLRETSSYEQYF,TGTGCCAGCAGTTTACGCCTTCGGGAGACGAGCTCCTACGAGCAGTACTTC
TRBJ2-7,TRBV7-9,-,-,CASSFPTDRKQYF,TGTGCCAGCAGCTTCCCGACAGATCGGAAGCAGTACTTC
TRBJ2-7,TRBV5-6,-,TRBD2,CASSLKLAGGDEQYF,TGTGCCAGCAGCTTGAAACTAGCGGGAGGCGACGAGCAGTACTTC
TRBJ1-4,TRBV6-5,-,-,CASTQREGEKLFF,TGTGCCAGCACCCAAAGAGAGGGCGAAAAACTGTTTTTT